This T cell receptor beta chain was retrieved from a study of OX40 agonist ivuxolimab in advanced cancers. Study as a whole: Prior checkpoint blockade (anti-PD-1, anti-PD-L1 or anti-CTLA-4) was permitted; less than 45% had it.

The germline gives CDR1 SGHDT, CDR2 YYEEEE. J was trimmed by 4 bases and V by 3 bases; bases with no gene match: 11. This CDR3 contains 16 residues. Cycle 7 day 1, cycle 4 day 1, and baseline were the timepoints at which blood was sampled. Libraries were prepared by immunoSEQ multiplex PCR; TCRdb keeps only in-frame clonotypes and omits some of them. Of about 68,000 clones listed, approximately 81% are singletons. The sequencing used CD4+ or CD8+ T cells sorted from blood, collected in a trial of the OX40 agonist ivuxolimab. The receptor was derived from an adult with an advanced solid tumor such as melanoma, head and neck, liver or kidney cancer. The chain is built from TRBV5-6 and TRBJ2-7, with TRBD1 identical over 9 bases. The CDR3 DNA follows: TGTGCCAGCAGCTCCCCCCCGGGACAGGGAGCTTACGAGCAGTACTTC. Translating it yields CASSSPPGQGAYEQYF.